This passage covers 30 T cell receptor beta chains from one sample sequenced in a study of blood T cell repertoires in COVID-19. The protocol was immunoSEQ multiplex PCR, while the TCRdb copy is restricted to in-frame clones and leaves out a portion. The sample has approximately 230,000 clones, about 85% seen once. Sequencing input: peripheral blood. These receptors were collected from a man younger than 30 with active or convalescent COVID-19.

This clone came up a few times. The chain links TRBV7-2 to TRBJ2-1, with unresolved D. Looked up from germline, CDR1 is SGHTA and CDR2 is FQGNSA. The ends were cut back, 1 base at V and 3 bases at J, with 13 bases in the middle. This CDR3 is built from 16 residues. CDR3: CASSLVGTANYNEQFF. The CDR3 coding sequence is TGTGCCAGCAGCTTAGTGGGTACAGCTAACTACAATGAGCAGTTCTTC.

The CDR3 DNA follows: TGTGCCAGCAGCCAAGAAGACGGGAGAGAGCAGTACTTC. Translating it yields CASSQEDGREQYF. The V call is TRBV3-1 (or the pseudogene TRBV3-2), the J call TRBJ2-7; D is perhaps TRBD2 (6 bases). V dropped 0 bases and J dropped 7 bases, with 10 bases sitting between them. CDR1 is LGHDT, CDR2 YNNKEL, per germline (reference sequence). The CDR3 is 13 residues long.

The J gene is TRBJ2-1, the V gene TRBV5-5, with 7 positions matching TRBD1. This CDR3 contains 16 residues. Germline V gene data show CDR1 as SGHKS and CDR2 as YYEKEE (reference sequence). V dropped 0 bases and J dropped 1; count of bases not matched to a gene: 4. DNA of the CDR3: TGTGCCAGCAGCTTGGAACAGGGGCCATCCTACAATGAGCAGTTCTTC. This codes for CASSLEQGPSYNEQFF.

The chain combines TRBV6-2 or TRBV6-3 with TRBJ2-7, with TRBD1 matching over 7 bases. This CDR3 region has 14 residues. With V trimmed by 7 bases and J by 2 bases, 8 bases remained unmatched. Germline-derived CDR1 and CDR2 are MNHEY and SVGEGT. This CDR3 reads CASNPGTEAYEQYF. The DNA of the CDR3 is TGTGCCAGCAACCCAGGGACAGAGGCCTACGAGCAGTACTTC.

The rearrangement links TRBV6-4 to TRBJ1-5; 7 positions match TRBD1. The J segment lost 0 bases and the V segment lost 10 bases, leaving 6 bases of the junction unmatched. The germline V gene encodes CDR1 MRHNA and CDR2 SNTAGT. CDR3 length: 14 residues. The CDR3: CAKGQTISNQPQHF. The DNA for the CDR3 is TGTGCCAAGGGACAGACCATTAGCAATCAGCCCCAGCATTTT.

CDR3 amino acids: CASITPGQGAEGELFF. DNA for the CDR3: TGTGCCAGCATTACTCCTGGACAGGGGGCGGAAGGGGAGCTGTTTTTT. This chain links TRBV28 with TRBJ2-2; TRBD1 matches at 11 bases. CDR3 length: 16 amino acids. Trimming at V came to 7 bases and at J to 8 bases, leaving 12 bases not matched to a gene. Looked up from germline, CDR1 is MDHEN and CDR2 is SYDVKM.

CDR3 coding DNA: TGTGCCATCAGTGAGGGAGACCGGACGATACTAGGTCAGCCCCAGCATTTT. Its protein product is CAISEGDRTILGQPQHF. This chain connects TRBV10-3 to TRBJ1-5, with D unresolved. V lost 2 bases to trimming and J lost 6 bases, with 20 bases between them. Germline CDR1 reads ENHRY; CDR2 reads SYGVKD. This CDR3 region has 17 residues.

This chain joins TRBV6-5 and TRBJ1-5; 7 bases match TRBD1. This CDR3 contains 15 residues. Germline V lookup: CDR1 MNHEY, CDR2 SVGAGI. V shed 6 bases and J 0 bases; nucleotides not matched to a gene: 5. CDR3 in amino acids: CASSPGQASNQPQHF. CDR3 DNA sequence: TGTGCCAGCAGCCCCGGACAGGCTAGCAATCAGCCCCAGCATTTT.

The chain carries TRBV7-2 and TRBJ1-1; no clear D. CDR1 and CDR2 from the germline V gene are SGHTA and FQGNSA. Trimming shortened V by 1 base and J by 0 bases, and 6 bases separated the two germline ends. The CDR3 totals 14 residues. The CDR3 loop reads CASSLDRLNTEAFF. For the CDR3, the DNA is TGTGCCAGCAGCTTAGACAGATTGAACACTGAAGCTTTCTTT.

V is TRBV15 and J is TRBJ1-5, with 8 bases identical to TRBD1. CDR1 is LNHNV, CDR2 YYDKDF, per germline (reference sequence). The CDR3 contains 16 residues. The trim removed 5 bases at V and 5 bases at J, leaving 11 bases unmatched. This CDR3 reads CATSRKSGTGYQPQHF. CDR3 bases: TGTGCCACCAGCCGAAAATCCGGGACAGGCTATCAGCCCCAGCATTTT.

V gene TRBV6-5 combines with J gene TRBJ1-2; D perhaps matches TRBD1 (5 bases). Germline lookup yields CDR1 MNHEY and CDR2 SVGAGI. V lost 6 bases and J lost 2, with 16 bases in between. The CDR3 length is 15 residues. The CDR3 sequence: CASSRSSTGNYGYTF. CDR3 nucleotide sequence: TGTGCCAGCAGCCGGAGCTCTACAGGCAACTATGGCTACACCTTC.

The V and J genes are TRBV28 and TRBJ1-6; 7 nucleotides line up with TRBD1. V was pared by 7 bases and J by 10 bases, with 10 bases of the junction left unmatched. The CDR3 extends over 14 amino acids. CDR1 is MDHEN and CDR2 is SYDVKM in the germline V gene. This chain's CDR3 is CASISRQGNSPLHF. CDR3 DNA: TGTGCCAGCATATCCCGACAGGGAAACTCACCCCTCCACTTT.

The chain employs TRBV7-9 and TRBJ1-2; D is ambiguous. The CDR3 has 12 amino acids. Trimming stripped 1 base from V and 9 bases from J, with 9 bases between. Germline-derived CDR1 and CDR2 are SEHNR and FQNEAQ (reference sequence). The CDR3 DNA reads TGTGCCAGCAGCTTAGAAAGGGAGAGCTACACCTTC. This translates into CASSLERESYTF.

The chain combines TRBV15 with TRBJ1-5, with unresolved D. The V end was cut by 1 base, the J end by 1 base, with 14 bases between. The CDR3 is made up of 17 amino acids. In germline, CDR1 is LNHNV, CDR2 YYDKDF (reference sequence). The CDR3: CATSRGHQLVSNQPQHF. The DNA for the CDR3 is TGTGCCACCAGCAGAGGCCATCAACTGGTAAGCAATCAGCCCCAGCATTTT.

V gene TRBV28 combines with J gene TRBJ1-2; no firm D call. CDR1 and CDR2 from the germline V gene are MDHEN and SYDVKM. There are 13 residues in the CDR3. Trimming shortened V by 7 bases and J by 1 base, and 10 bases separated the two germline ends. CDR3 loop: CASKVHSNYGYTF. The CDR3 nucleotides read TGTGCCAGCAAAGTCCACAGTAACTATGGCTACACCTTC.

This sequence joins TRBV7-9 and TRBJ1-2, with D unresolved. Germline V gene sequence: CDR1 SEHNR, CDR2 FQNEAQ (reference sequence). V was cut by 5 bases and J by 3 bases, with 10 bases left in between. This CDR3 spans 13 amino acids. The DNA of the CDR3 is TGTGCCAGCAGCCTGGTGGACTACTATGGCTACACCTTC. This gives the protein CASSLVDYYGYTF.

The CDR3 protein is CASQLAGGSYNEQFF. DNA of the CDR3: TGTGCCAGTCAACTAGCGGGAGGGTCCTACAATGAGCAGTTCTTC. The chain joins TRBV19 to TRBJ2-1; 13 bases agree with TRBD2. Germline-derived CDR1 and CDR2 are LNHDA and SQIVND (reference sequence). Trimming removed 8 bases from V and 1 base from J; junction bases left unmatched: 2. The CDR3 loop spans 15 amino acids.

The CDR3 sequence is CASSLAPGTDYGYTF. The CDR3 DNA sequence: TGTGCCAGCAGCTTGGCCCCCGGGACAGACTATGGCTACACCTTC. The V call is TRBV5-4, the J call TRBJ1-2, with 7 bases lining up with TRBD1. V lost 0 bases to trimming and J lost 3 bases; unmatched junction nucleotides: 5. Germline V CDR1 and CDR2: SGHNT, YYREEE (reference sequence). The length of the CDR3 is 15 residues.

The chain uses TRBV5-1 and TRBJ1-1; 7 bases are shared with TRBD1. J lost 0 bases, V lost 6 bases, and 11 bases had no gene match. CDR3 length: 16 residues. CDR1 and CDR2 (germline): SGHRS, YFSETQ. The DNA for the CDR3 is TGCGCCAGCACAACCGGGACAGCCCCGATGAACACTGAAGCTTTCTTT. Protein: CASTTGTAPMNTEAFF.

The chain has TRBV13 and TRBJ1-1; D is perhaps TRBD1 (6 bases). The CDR3 is made up of 14 amino acids. Germline-derived CDR1 and CDR2 are PRHDT and FYEKMQ (reference sequence). V was trimmed by 5 bases and J by 4 bases, leaving 14 bases between them. CDR3 region: CASSRETGGTEAFF. The CDR3 DNA reads TGTGCCAGCAGCAGAGAGACAGGAGGCACTGAAGCTTTCTTT.

J is TRBJ2-7 and V is TRBV28; 8 positions match TRBD1. CDR3 length equals 16 residues. Germline V gene data show CDR1 as MDHEN and CDR2 as SYDVKM. J gave up 2 bases and V 5 bases, and 11 bases lay outside the gene matches. The DNA of the CDR3 is TGTGCCAGCAGTCCTGACACCGGGACAGGTCCCTACGAGCAGTACTTC. Translation gives CASSPDTGTGPYEQYF.

In DNA, the CDR3 is TGTGCCAGCAGTTACGGTGTAGCTAACTATGGCTACACCTTC. Its translation is CASSYGVANYGYTF. V gene TRBV6-6 combines with J gene TRBJ1-2, with D uncertain. The germline gives CDR1 MNHNY, CDR2 SVGAGI (reference sequence). This CDR3 has 14 amino acids. Trimming removed 2 bases from V and 0 bases from J, with 7 bases in between.

The CDR3 nucleotides read TGTGCCAGCAGTTCATCAGGGGCCTCGGGCTACACCTTC. Translated: CASSSSGASGYTF. V is TRBV6-6 and J is TRBJ1-2; possible D gene TRBD1, 6 bases. Deletions cut 4 bases from V and 8 bases from J, with 14 bases between. The length of the CDR3 is 13 residues. Germline loops: CDR1 MNHNY, CDR2 SVGAGI (reference sequence).

This clone occurred many times. This rearrangement joins TRBV5-8 to TRBJ2-5; TRBD2 matches 16 bases. This CDR3 is built from 17 residues. Per germline, CDR1 SGHTS and CDR2 YDEGEE. V shed 3 bases, J shed 1 base, and the junction held 3 bases outside the gene matches. The CDR3 nucleotides read TGTGCCAGCAGCTCCGGGACTAGCGGGAGGGCCCAAGAGACCCAGTACTTC. Translation gives CASSSGTSGRAQETQYF.

The chain recombines TRBV7-2 with TRBJ2-2, with 9 nucleotides matching TRBD2. With 2 bases clipped from V and 5 bases from J, the junction kept 6 bases outside the gene matches. This CDR3 spans 16 amino acids. Germline V gene sequence: CDR1 SGHTA, CDR2 FQGNSA. The CDR3, as DNA: TGTGCCAGCAGCTTAATGGCGGGAGGGCTGACCGGGGAGCTGTTTTTT. Translated: CASSLMAGGLTGELFF.

The chain links TRBV5-5 to TRBJ1-4, with a possible D match to TRBD1 (5 bases). This CDR3 comprises 14 residues. V shed 3 bases and J shed 8 bases, with 14 bases lying between them. The germline gives CDR1 SGHKS, CDR2 YYEKEE (reference sequence). CDR3 residues: CASSSSGFREKLFF. CDR3 nucleotide sequence: TGTGCCAGCAGCTCGTCAGGGTTTCGGGAAAAACTGTTTTTT.

The chain joins TRBV6-4 to TRBJ2-1; TRBD2 aligns across 13 bases. This CDR3 comprises 16 residues. The V segment lost 4 bases and the J segment 6 bases; nucleotides outside the gene matches: 6. CDR1 MRHNA and CDR2 SNTAGT come from the germline V gene. The CDR3, as DNA: TGTGCCAGCAGTGGACGCGGGACTAGCGGGGCCAATGAGCAGTTCTTC. Translating gives CASSGRGTSGANEQFF.

The CDR3 loop reads CASSKQGSTDTQYF. In DNA form, the CDR3 reads TGTGCCAGCAGCAAACAGGGGAGCACAGATACGCAGTATTTT. The rearrangement links TRBV2 to TRBJ2-3; TRBD1 matches at 7 bases. V dropped 6 bases and J dropped 0; count of bases not matched to a gene: 3. The CDR3 spans 14 residues. Germline V gene sequence: CDR1 SNHLY, CDR2 FYNNEI.

The chain couples TRBV20-1 to TRBJ2-5; 7 nucleotides line up with TRBD1. The CDR3 spans 13 residues. The V gene end was trimmed by 3 bases and the J gene end by 3 bases; junction bases not matched to a gene: 4. Germline V lookup: CDR1 DFQATT, CDR2 SNEGSKA (reference sequence). The CDR3 spells CSASTQGEETQYF. As DNA, the CDR3 is TGCAGTGCTAGTACTCAGGGGGAAGAGACCCAGTACTTC.

This chain links TRBV15 with TRBJ1-4; D is ambiguous. The V gene lost 0 bases and the J gene lost 0 bases, with 11 bases spanning the gap. The germline CDR1 and CDR2 sequences are LNHNV and YYDKDF (reference sequence). The CDR3 runs to 17 residues. The CDR3 DNA is TGTGCCACCAGCAGAGATCCCTCTCCTGCAACTAATGAAAAACTGTTTTTT. Its translation is CATSRDPSPATNEKLFF. The full variable domain, its missing parts supplied by reference TRBV15 and TRBJ1-4, is DAMVIQNPRYQVTQFGKPVTLSCSQTLNHNVMYWYQQKSSQAPKLLFHYYDKDFNNEADTPDNFQSRRPNTSFCFLDIRSPGLGDTAMYLCATSRDPSPATNEKLFFGSGTQLSVL.